This T cell receptor beta chain was found in a study of graft-versus-host responses after intestinal transplantation. Clones were sequenced by immunoSEQ multiplex PCR, and TCRdb holds only the in-frame ones, with some missing. The data show about 110,000 clones, around 95% seen once. The germline V gene encodes CDR1 SGHRS and CDR2 YFSETQ. V dropped 2 bases and J dropped 4; count of bases not matched to a gene: 2. This CDR3 has 14 residues. About this clone: Its matching antigen is unknown.

The V gene is TRBV5-1, the J gene TRBJ2-2, with 7 nucleotides matching TRBD1. This receptor was taken from a human donor who received an intestinal transplant. The sequencing used unstimulated CD8+ T cells sorted from spleen or lymph node cells, collected before intestinal transplant. CDR3 amino acids: CASSFYRGTGELFF. Written as DNA, the CDR3 is TGCGCCAGCAGCTTTTACAGGGGCACCGGGGAGCTGTTTTTT.